The source of this TCR beta chain is a study of blood T cell repertoires in COVID-19. The germline V gene encodes CDR1 SGHNT and CDR2 YYREEE (reference sequence). This CDR3 contains 13 residues. The junction had 4 bases not matched to a gene; V was cut back by 4 bases and J by 9 bases. Method: immunoSEQ multiplex PCR; TCRdb's copy keeps in-frame clones and lacks some. The sample yields 140,000 or so clones, over 75% seen once. The specimen was peripheral blood. The sequence was collected from a woman in her fifties or sixties with acute or convalescent COVID-19. V is TRBV5-4 and J is TRBJ1-6; 7 nucleotides line up with TRBD1. CDR3 sequence reads: CASSTDRVSPLHF. The CDR3 DNA reads TGTGCCAGCAGCACCGACAGGGTTTCACCCCTCCACTTT.